Detailed here is one TCR beta chain. Antigen unknown. TCRdb's table, derived via immunoSEQ multiplex PCR, lists solely in-frame clones and lacks some. The table shows a few hundred thousand clones, with over 85% occurring only once. These data belong to a study of brain T cells in children with intractable seizures. Findings of the study overall: Pre- and post-surgery blood differed in depth, so pre-surgery absences may be undersampling. HCMV serostatus was not known, and viral specificity came from CDR3 similarity only.

Noted time point: blood from clinic visit 5 months post-surgery; TSC patient then seizure free. The sequenced cases were selected for having the highest brain T cell transcript signatures. Before surgery, patients took at least one anti-epileptic drug. Germline loops: CDR1 SQVTM, CDR2 ANQGSEA. J gave up 4 bases and V 5 bases, and 10 bases lay outside the gene matches. The CDR3 extends over 15 amino acids. Sequenced here: peripheral blood, sampled less than 6 months after surgery. The receptor's source is a boy under two years old with tuberous sclerosis and intractable seizures. The genes are TRBV29-1 and TRBJ1-2; the match to TRBD1 covers 10 bases. CDR3: CSVFPGTGESYGYTF. CDR3 DNA sequence: TGCAGCGTTTTCCCCGGGACAGGGGAATCCTATGGCTACACCTTC.